These 16 T cell receptor beta chains came from one sample sequenced in a study of cytomegalovirus exposure and HLA in healthy donors. 60 Vbeta and 13 Jbeta primers were used in PCR. TCRdb's table, derived via immunoSEQ multiplex PCR, lists solely in-frame clones and lacks some. Of 150,000 to 200,000 clones in the sample, roughly four fifths are singletons; the top ten hold roughly 4.5%. Input material: PBMCs. The receptors were gathered from a man aged 45-65 years in good health and CMV-seropositive.

The rearrangement uses TRBV7-3 and TRBJ2-3; 8 nucleotides match TRBD2. CDR3 length equals 16 residues. Trimming cost V 4 bases and J 5 bases; bases outside gene matches: 11. The V gene's germline CDR1 is SGHTA and CDR2 FQGTGA. CDR3 bases: TGTGCCAGCAGCTCCGAGGGCGGGGGGCCGGGAGATACGCAGTATTTT. It codes for CASSSEGGGPGDTQYF.

V gene TRBV5-4 combines with J gene TRBJ2-2; TRBD1 is a possible D gene (5 bases). With 3 bases removed from V and 7 bases from J, the gap between germline ends came to 19 bases. The CDR3 spans 16 residues. Germline CDR1 is SGHNT and CDR2 is YYREEE (reference sequence). This chain's CDR3 is CASSWGGTGRSGELFF. CDR3 coding DNA: TGTGCCAGCAGCTGGGGCGGTACAGGCCGTAGCGGGGAGCTGTTTTTT.

The chain uses TRBV27 and TRBJ2-3, with 11 nucleotides matching TRBD2. Per germline, CDR1 MNHEY and CDR2 SMNVEV (reference sequence). The CDR3 runs 15 residues. The V gene end was trimmed by 5 bases and the J gene end by 0 bases; junction bases not matched to a gene: 1. CDR3 in amino acids: CASSRLAGSTDTQYF. The CDR3 DNA follows: TGTGCCAGCAGTCGACTAGCGGGAAGCACAGATACGCAGTATTTT.

The chain couples TRBV28 to TRBJ1-5, with D perhaps matching TRBD1 (5 bases). This CDR3 comprises 17 residues. Germline lookup yields CDR1 MDHEN and CDR2 SYDVKM. V was trimmed by 5 bases and J by 5 bases, leaving 22 bases between them. Here the CDR3 reads CASSLGVGWRGDQPQHF. Written as DNA, the CDR3 is TGTGCCAGCAGTCTAGGGGTAGGATGGAGGGGAGATCAGCCCCAGCATTTT.

V is TRBV5-8 and J is TRBJ2-7; 8 nucleotides agree with TRBD1. V lost 1 base, J lost 3 bases, and 9 bases stayed unmatched. Germline loops: CDR1 SGHTS, CDR2 YDEGEE. This CDR3 spans 16 amino acids. The CDR3 nucleotides read TGTGCCAGCAGCTTGCGGGTCGGCAGGGGGCTCTACGAGCAGTACTTC. This gives the protein CASSLRVGRGLYEQYF. Full variable domain (missing parts from reference TRBV5-8 and TRBJ2-7): EAGVTQSPTHLIKTRGQQATLRCSPISGHTSVYWYQQALGLGLQFLLWYDEGEERNRGNFPPRFSGRQFPNYSSELNVNALELEDSALYLCASSLRVGRGLYEQYFGPGTRLTVT.

In DNA, the CDR3 is TGTGCCAGCAGCTTCCTGGGGACAGCGACTAAGACAGATACGCAGTATTTT. Protein sequence: CASSFLGTATKTDTQYF. The rearrangement links TRBV7-8 to TRBJ2-3; 7 bases align to TRBD1. V trimming: 3 bases; J trimming: 3 bases; junction bases outside the gene matches: 12. The CDR3 is 17 amino acids. Germline-derived CDR1 and CDR2 are SGHVS and FQNEAQ.

The gene calls are TRBV7-9 and TRBJ1-3; 7 nucleotides align to TRBD1. The CDR3 covers 14 residues. The trim removed 5 bases at V and 2 bases at J, leaving 3 bases unmatched. Germline V gene sequence: CDR1 SEHNR, CDR2 FQNEAQ (reference sequence). The CDR3 region is CASSPGQPGNTIYF. The CDR3 bases are TGTGCCAGCAGCCCGGGACAGCCTGGAAACACCATATATTTT.

The CDR3 nucleotides are TGTGCCAGCACCCTGACAGGGGGAGAGGACTATGGCTACACCTTC. This encodes CASTLTGGEDYGYTF. The chain carries TRBV28 and TRBJ1-2; 9 bases match TRBD1. This CDR3 is 15 amino acids long. The V and J ends lost 7 bases and 3 bases, in that order; junction bases with no gene match: 9. CDR1 is MDHEN and CDR2 is SYDVKM in the germline V gene.

As for this clone: This sample also contains other DNA sequences that code for the same CDR3. The rearrangement joins TRBV25-1 to TRBJ1-1, with TRBD1 identical over 7 bases. The CDR3 runs to 16 residues. The junction had 8 bases not matched to a gene; V was cut back by 3 bases and J by 1 base. CDR1 is MGHDK and CDR2 is SYGVNS in the germline V gene. CDR3 loop: CASSEMDRRPNTEAFF. The CDR3 DNA reads TGTGCCAGCAGTGAGATGGACAGGCGGCCGAACACTGAAGCTTTCTTT.

The gene calls are TRBV2 and TRBJ2-5; 11 bases line up with TRBD1. Germline V gene data show CDR1 as SNHLY and CDR2 as FYNNEI. The CDR3 runs to 14 residues. V shed 6 bases and J 6 bases; nucleotides not matched to a gene: 6. DNA for the CDR3: TGTGCCAGCAGGGCCGGGACAGGGGGTCAGACCCAGTACTTC. Its protein is CASRAGTGGQTQYF.

The chain couples TRBV5-1 to TRBJ2-2; 8 bases align to TRBD1. Germline assignment: CDR1 SGHRS and CDR2 YFSETQ. CDR3 length: 18 amino acids. Unmatched junction bases numbered 8, after V lost 0 bases and J lost 1 base. This CDR3 reads CASSLVGTGTGNTGELFF. CDR3 DNA sequence: TGCGCCAGCAGCTTGGTCGGAACCGGGACAGGGAACACCGGGGAGCTGTTTTTT.

The chain joins TRBV27 to TRBJ1-5, with 7 bases matching TRBD1. With 6 bases clipped from V and 2 bases from J, the junction kept 4 bases outside the gene matches. The germline CDR1 and CDR2 sequences are MNHEY and SMNVEV (reference sequence). The CDR3 extends over 14 amino acids. CDR3 sequence reads: CASRRQGGNQPQHF. CDR3 nucleotides: TGTGCCAGCAGAAGACAGGGCGGCAATCAGCCCCAGCATTTT.

The chain links TRBV30 to TRBJ1-2, with 7 bases identical to TRBD1. The germline CDR1 and CDR2 sequences are GTSNPN and SVGIG (reference sequence). The CDR3 has 14 amino acids. V lost 6 bases and J lost 2; bases outside the gene matches: 9. The CDR3 region is CACLDRTINYGYTF. CDR3 bases: TGTGCCTGTTTGGACAGGACGATCAACTATGGCTACACCTTC. The whole variable domain, filled in from reference TRBV30 and TRBJ1-2, reads SQTIHQWPATLVQPVGSPLSLECTVEGTSNPNLYWYRQAAGRGLQLLFYSVGIGQISSEVPQNLSASRPQDRQFILSSKKLLLSDSGFYLCACLDRTINYGYTFGSGTRLTVV.

The chain carries TRBV7-2 and TRBJ1-2, with D possibly matching TRBD1 (6 bases). CDR3 length: 14 amino acids. Trimming took off 5 bases at V and 6 bases at J, with 16 bases between the two ends. Germline CDR1 is SGHTA and CDR2 is FQGNSA. As DNA, the CDR3 is TGTGCCAGCAGCAAAGCCGGGACAATGGATGGCTACACCTTC. This sequence encodes CASSKAGTMDGYTF. Filled out from reference TRBV7-2 and TRBJ1-2, the complete variable domain reads GAGVSQSPSNKVTEKGKDVELRCDPISGHTALYWYRQSLGQGLEFLIYFQGNSAPDKSGLPSDRFSAERTGGSVSTLTIQRTQQEDSAVYLCASSKAGTMDGYTFGSGTRLTVV.

The CDR3, as DNA: TGTGCCAGCAGTTCCGGAGGGACAGGTTCGAACACCGGGGAGCTGTTTTTT. Translation: CASSSGGTGSNTGELFF. This chain links TRBV27 with TRBJ2-2; 8 nucleotides line up with TRBD1. V was clipped by 4 bases and J by 0 bases; unmatched bases: 7. This CDR3 has 17 residues. Germline CDR1 is MNHEY and CDR2 is SMNVEV (reference sequence).

This clone has only a few counts. The chain combines TRBV5-4 with TRBJ2-1; the D gene is possibly TRBD2 (5 bases). Germline CDR1 reads SGHNT; CDR2 reads YYREEE (reference sequence). V lost 4 bases to trimming and J lost 7 bases, with 12 bases between them. The CDR3 runs to 13 residues. As DNA, the CDR3 is TGTGCCAGCAGCCGGACGAGAGGGAATGAGCAGTTCTTC. It specifies CASSRTRGNEQFF.